This T cell receptor beta chain was profiled in a study of blood T cell repertoires in COVID-19 (dated by TCRdb to the early 2020s). Concerning the study at large: Samples from collaborators originated in the United States, Italy and Spain and spanned both the acute and convalescent phases of COVID-19. The prospective study material was composed of cDNA or gDNA derived from T cells, B-cell-depleted T cells, or PBMCs. Deeply sampled blood TCRbeta repertoires from subjects exposed to, actively infected with, or recovered from COVID-19 were included in the dataset. The repertoires were released in a freely available public database meant as a resource for research on the immune response to SARS-CoV-2. The samples were drawn from the first 160 participants of the ongoing ImmuneRACE study and from about 1,200 subjects provided by 6 global collaborators. A de-identified subject ID, COVID-19 status, age in years and sex were almost always included in the sample metadata. Where available, HLA class I and class II types were obtained from metadata supplied by the sample provider rather than from assay-based typing. Overall study outcomes, separate from this receptor: The amount of clinical and demographic metadata varied by source and participant and was provided uncurated.

The immunoSEQ Assay, a bias-controlled multiplex PCR, was used to amplify TCRbeta CDR3 regions from genomic DNA. Under the source paper's analysis protocol: Within the assay, amplification of reference gene primers was used to estimate how many nucleated cells each sample contained. To quantify the absolute abundance of each unique TCRbeta CDR3 rearrangement, sequence reads were collapsed and filtered. Productive Simpson clonality was computed per sample as the square root of Simpson's diversity index over productive rearrangements. TCRdb's version of the immuneACCESS table is confined to in-frame rearrangements and falls short of the full clone set. An unresolved V gene accounts for under half of the shortfall where checked; the remainder is of unknown origin. D and trimming come from the DNA, and the V and J calls and clone size come from that table. In all, the sample holds 120,000 or so clones, and over 75% of those were seen once. The top ten constitute about 10% of the sample.

The sample holds a few counts of this clone. The clone's antigen remains unknown. No much larger clonotype is one base removed from it; base qualities were not supplied. Collaborating institutions collected whole blood in K2EDTA tubes following their own protocols. For TCRbeta analysis, collaborators shipped samples in one of three forms: frozen whole blood, isolated PBMCs, or DNA extracted from either of those sample types. At the junction V is shortened by 6 bases and J by 4 bases; bases outside the gene matches: 6. The germline V gene provides CDR1 MDHEN and CDR2 SYDVKM. The CDR3 holds 15 amino acids from the cysteine to the phenylalanine. Solely the CDR3 DNA is kept, with 45 bases framed from the first base.

The TCR sequence derives from a man between 60 and 75 years old with acute or convalescent COVID-19. The chain links TRBV28 with TRBJ1-4; TRBD1 lines up with 9 middle nucleotides. The sequenced sample was peripheral blood. The nucleotide sequence is TGTGCCAGCAGCGCCAAGGGACAGGGTAATGAAAAACTGTTTTTT. Translated, this gives CASSAKGQGNEKLFF.